Reported below is one T cell receptor beta chain. Its target is unknown. The read terminates 3 residues before the CDR3 end, so the remaining end is supplied by the germline J gene. V lost 4 bases to trimming and J lost 2 bases; unmatched junction nucleotides: 6. CDR1 SGHVS and CDR2 FQNEAQ come from the germline V gene. CDR3 length equals 17 residues. This entry is derived from a study of Tregs in tolerant kidney transplant recipients. Data came from immunoSEQ multiplex PCR; TCRdb stores just in-frame clones and leaves some out. Recorded for this sample: around 32,000 clones. Related graft donors supplied nonmyeloablative bone marrow transplants, and mixed chimerism was transient. Notes on the study in general: For some patients, primers changed over time, blocking nucleotide-level comparison. The small number of patients limits these findings pending further validation.

The TCR comes from a human patient who received a combined kidney and bone marrow transplant. Some T cells may be the graft donor's. The source was CD4+ T cells from blood (PBMCs), collected 24 months after the transplant. The chain uses TRBV7-8 and TRBJ2-1; 12 nucleotides align to TRBD2. The part of the CDR3 DNA that was read is TGTGCCAGCAGCTCCCGACTAGCGGGAGTTCCCTACAATGAG. Protein: CASSSRLAGVPYNE. The full CDR3 reads CASSSRLAGVPYNEQFF.